This TCR beta chain was sequenced in a study of cytomegalovirus exposure and HLA in healthy donors. General study findings and limits: Researchers left out some V segments, among them TRBV6-2 and TRBV6-3, as indistinguishable. Later, an analysis found that common viral pathogens appeared to be linked with several of the most significant clusters.

A remark on this clone: What it recognizes is unknown.

In the PCR, 60 Vbeta and 13 Jbeta primers were used. Using immunoSEQ multiplex PCR, the repertoire was profiled, and TCRdb retains in-frame clones only, with some absent. The data contain some 100,000 clones, around 84% of them singletons. V dropped 6 bases and J dropped 3; count of bases not matched to a gene: 11. In germline, CDR1 is MNHEY, CDR2 SVGAGI. The CDR3 spans 15 residues. This receptor was taken from a man between 18 and 29 years old in good health and CMV-seronegative. Input material: PBMCs. The rearrangement joins TRBV6-5 to TRBJ2-7; the match to TRBD2 covers 7 bases. For the CDR3, the DNA is TGTGCCAGCAGCCCCGTGAGCGGGAAGCACTACGAGCAGTACTTC. It is translated as CASSPVSGKHYEQYF.